This T cell receptor beta chain was identified during a study of blood T cell repertoires in COVID-19. Here immunoSEQ multiplex PCR was the method, and the copy in TCRdb shows in-frame clones only, minus some. The sample yields around 200,000 clones, about 90% seen once. The CDR3 totals 15 residues. Germline values: CDR1 MNHEY, CDR2 SMNVEV (reference sequence). V gave up 3 bases and J gave up 3 bases, with 15 bases separating them. The sample comprised peripheral blood. This sequence originates from a young woman who had recovered from COVID-19. V is TRBV27 and J is TRBJ2-7; TRBD2 might be the D (6 bases). CDR3 amino acids: CASSFGTSGHYEQYF. The CDR3 DNA reads as TGTGCCAGCAGTTTCGGGACGAGCGGGCACTACGAGCAGTACTTC.